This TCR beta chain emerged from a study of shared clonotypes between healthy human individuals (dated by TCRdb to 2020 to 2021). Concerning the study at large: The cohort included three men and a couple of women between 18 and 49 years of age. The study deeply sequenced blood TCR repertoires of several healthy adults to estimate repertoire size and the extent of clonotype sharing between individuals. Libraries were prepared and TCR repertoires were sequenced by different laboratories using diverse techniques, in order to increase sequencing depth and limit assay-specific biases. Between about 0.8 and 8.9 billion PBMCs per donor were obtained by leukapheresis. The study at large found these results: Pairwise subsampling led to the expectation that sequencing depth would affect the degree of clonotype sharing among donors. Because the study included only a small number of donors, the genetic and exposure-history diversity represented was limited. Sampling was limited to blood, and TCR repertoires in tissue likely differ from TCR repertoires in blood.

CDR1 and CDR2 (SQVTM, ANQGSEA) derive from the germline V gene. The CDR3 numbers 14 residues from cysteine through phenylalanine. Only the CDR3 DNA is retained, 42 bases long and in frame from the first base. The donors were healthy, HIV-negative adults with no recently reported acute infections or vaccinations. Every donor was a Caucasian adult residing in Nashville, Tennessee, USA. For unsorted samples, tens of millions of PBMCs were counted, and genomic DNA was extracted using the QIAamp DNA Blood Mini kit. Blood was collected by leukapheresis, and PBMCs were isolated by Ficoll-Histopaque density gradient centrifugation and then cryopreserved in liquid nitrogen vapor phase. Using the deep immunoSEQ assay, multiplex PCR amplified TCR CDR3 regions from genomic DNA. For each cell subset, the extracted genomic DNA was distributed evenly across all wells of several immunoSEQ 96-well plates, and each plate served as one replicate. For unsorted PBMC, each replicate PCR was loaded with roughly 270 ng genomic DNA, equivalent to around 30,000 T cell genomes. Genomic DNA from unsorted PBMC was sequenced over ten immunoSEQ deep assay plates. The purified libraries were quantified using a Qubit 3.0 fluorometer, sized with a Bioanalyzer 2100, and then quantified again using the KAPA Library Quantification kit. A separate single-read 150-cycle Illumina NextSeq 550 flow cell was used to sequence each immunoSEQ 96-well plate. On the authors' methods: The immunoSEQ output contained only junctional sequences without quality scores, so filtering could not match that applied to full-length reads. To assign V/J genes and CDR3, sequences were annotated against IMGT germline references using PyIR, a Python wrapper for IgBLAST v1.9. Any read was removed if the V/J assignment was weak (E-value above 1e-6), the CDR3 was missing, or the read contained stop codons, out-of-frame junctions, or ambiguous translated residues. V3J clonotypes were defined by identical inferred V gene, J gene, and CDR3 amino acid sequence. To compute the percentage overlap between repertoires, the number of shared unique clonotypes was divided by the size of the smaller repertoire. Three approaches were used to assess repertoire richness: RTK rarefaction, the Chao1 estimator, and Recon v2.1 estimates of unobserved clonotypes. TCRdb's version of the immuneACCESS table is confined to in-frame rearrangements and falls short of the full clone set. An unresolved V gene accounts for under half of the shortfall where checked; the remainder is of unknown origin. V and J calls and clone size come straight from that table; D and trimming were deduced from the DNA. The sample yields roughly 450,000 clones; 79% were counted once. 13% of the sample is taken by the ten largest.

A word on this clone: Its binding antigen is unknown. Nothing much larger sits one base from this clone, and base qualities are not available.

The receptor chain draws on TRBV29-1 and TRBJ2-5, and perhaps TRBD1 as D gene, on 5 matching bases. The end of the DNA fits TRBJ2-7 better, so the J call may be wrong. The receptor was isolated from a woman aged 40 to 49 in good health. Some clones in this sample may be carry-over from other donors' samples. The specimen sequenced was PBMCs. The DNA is TGCAGCGTTGTAGCAGGGTCCTCTGGTCCCGAGCAGTACTTC. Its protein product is CSVVAGSSGPEQYF.